This T cell receptor beta chain is from a study of identifying expanded T cells in peripheral blood. Assay used: immunoSEQ multiplex PCR; TCRdb lists only in-frame clones, some missing. In the table there are about 90,000 clones, about 86% of which are singletons. Overall study findings and caveats: Technical replicates showed approximately 1.2 changed clones; roughly two weeks about 16; four weeks 19. Roughly 2-week clone count variance significantly increased as total template count grew.

V lost 2 bases and J lost 7, with 12 bases in between. The germline CDR1 and CDR2 sequences are WSHSY and SAAADI. This CDR3 has 13 residues. Concerning this clone: Its target is not known.

Healthy donors had no documented immune events, such as infections, while sampled. Sequencing used blood. V usage is TRBV10-2 and J usage is TRBJ2-7; D unresolved. This clonotype was obtained from a person aged 18 to 70 in good health. The CDR3 coding sequence is TGCGCCAGCAGTGAGAGAGGAAGGAGAGAGCAGTACTTC. Its translation is CASSERGRREQYF.